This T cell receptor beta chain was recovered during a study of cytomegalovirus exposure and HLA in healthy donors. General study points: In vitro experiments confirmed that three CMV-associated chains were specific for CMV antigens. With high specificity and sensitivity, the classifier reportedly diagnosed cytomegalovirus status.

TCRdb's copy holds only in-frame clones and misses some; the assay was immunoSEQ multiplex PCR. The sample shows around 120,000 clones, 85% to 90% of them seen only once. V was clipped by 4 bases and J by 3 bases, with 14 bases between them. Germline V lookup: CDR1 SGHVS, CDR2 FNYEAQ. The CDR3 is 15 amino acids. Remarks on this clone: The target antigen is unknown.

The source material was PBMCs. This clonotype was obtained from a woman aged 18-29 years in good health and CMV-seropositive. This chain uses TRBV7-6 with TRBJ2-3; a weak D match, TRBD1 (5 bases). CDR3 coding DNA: TGTGCCAGCAGCTCAGCGCAGGGTTGGACAGATACGCAGTATTTT. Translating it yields CASSSAQGWTDTQYF.